This T cell receptor (beta chain) was identified in a study of identical twins. cDNA molecules carried unique molecular identifiers, and template switching added a universal primer site. One entry per CDR3 protein, called by TCRdb with MiXCR from the 5' RACE reads. The table has nearly 900,000 distinct CDR3 sequences, about 12% seen once. As to this clonotype: Its antigen remains unidentified.

General study results and limits: In drawing conclusions, the study used cross-sectional statistical analysis and did not follow the same donors. Cord blood beta clonotypes present at high abundance carried fewer insertions; no such pattern appeared in memory repertoires.

The same data also went into a second study, on yellow fever vaccine responses in identical twins. That source adds: Reportedly, the T cell response mounted by twins to vaccine seemed partly convergent, partly personalized.

The sequence was obtained from a woman aged 18-29 years in good health. The specimen was PBMCs.

CDR3 residues: CAISEGQGRYYGYTF. The CDR3 DNA is TGTGCCATCAGTGAAGGGCAGGGACGGTACTATGGCTACACCTTC. The J gene is TRBJ1-2, the V gene TRBV10-3, with D possibly matching TRBD1 (5 bases). The CDR3 runs 15 residues. V was clipped by 3 bases and J by 3 bases, with 14 bases between them. The germline CDR1 and CDR2 sequences are ENHRY and SYGVKD.